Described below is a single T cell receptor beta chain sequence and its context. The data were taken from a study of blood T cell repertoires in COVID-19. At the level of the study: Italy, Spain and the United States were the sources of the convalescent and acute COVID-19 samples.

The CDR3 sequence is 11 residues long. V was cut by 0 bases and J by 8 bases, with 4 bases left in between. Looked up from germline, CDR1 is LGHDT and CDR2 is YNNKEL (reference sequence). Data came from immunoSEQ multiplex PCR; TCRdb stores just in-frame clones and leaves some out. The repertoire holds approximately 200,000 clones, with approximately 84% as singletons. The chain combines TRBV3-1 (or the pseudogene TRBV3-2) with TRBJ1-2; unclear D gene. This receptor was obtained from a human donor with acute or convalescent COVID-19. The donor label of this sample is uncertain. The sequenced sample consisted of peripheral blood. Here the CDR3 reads CASSQDLGYTF. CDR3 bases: TGTGCCAGCAGCCAAGATTTAGGCTACACCTTC.